This T cell receptor (beta chain) was identified during a study of T-cell memory formation after mild COVID-19. Libraries for TCRalpha and TCRbeta carried sample barcodes and unique molecular identifiers via 5'RACE. TCRdb passed the 5' RACE reads through MiXCR, listing each CDR3 protein once. Of about 600,000 distinct CDR3 sequences in the sample, about 20% were seen once. The ends lost 0 bases at V and 8 bases at J; junction bases unmatched: 8. CDR3 length equals 17 residues. CDR1 is MNHEY, CDR2 SVGAGI, per germline. This sequence was found in an adult woman who had mild COVID-19 (a few samples of this study predate the infection). Cell type and time point are not known. V usage is TRBV6-5 and J usage is TRBJ1-6; 9 bases agree with TRBD1. Sequences were obtained from PBMCs or a T cell subset sorted from them (not recorded which). The CDR3: CASSYSITGTGHSPLHF. DNA for the CDR3: TGTGCCAGCAGTTACTCGATAACTGGGACAGGGCATTCACCCCTCCACTTT.